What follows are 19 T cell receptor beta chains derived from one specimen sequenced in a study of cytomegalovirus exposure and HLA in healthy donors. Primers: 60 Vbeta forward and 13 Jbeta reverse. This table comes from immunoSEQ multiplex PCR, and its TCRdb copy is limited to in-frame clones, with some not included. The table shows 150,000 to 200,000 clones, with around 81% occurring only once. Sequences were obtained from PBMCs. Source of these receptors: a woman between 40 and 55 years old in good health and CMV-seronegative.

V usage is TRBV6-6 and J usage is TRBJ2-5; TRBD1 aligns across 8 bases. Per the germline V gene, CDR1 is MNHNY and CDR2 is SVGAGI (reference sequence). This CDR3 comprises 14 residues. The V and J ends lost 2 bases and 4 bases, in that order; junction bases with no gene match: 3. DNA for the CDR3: TGTGCCAGCAGTTACCGAGACAGGGGAGAGACCCAGTACTTC. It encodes CASSYRDRGETQYF.

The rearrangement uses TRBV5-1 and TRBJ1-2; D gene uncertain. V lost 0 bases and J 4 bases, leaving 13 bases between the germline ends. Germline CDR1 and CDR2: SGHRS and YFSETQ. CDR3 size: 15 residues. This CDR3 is CASSLEGGLGYGYTF. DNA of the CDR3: TGCGCCAGCAGCTTGGAAGGAGGGCTTGGCTATGGCTACACCTTC.

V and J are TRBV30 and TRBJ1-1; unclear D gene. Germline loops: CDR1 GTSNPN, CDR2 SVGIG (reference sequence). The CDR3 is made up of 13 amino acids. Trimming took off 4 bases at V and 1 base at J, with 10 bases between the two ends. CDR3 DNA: TGTGCCTGGAACCCAGGCACGAACACTGAAGCTTTCTTT. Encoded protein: CAWNPGTNTEAFF.

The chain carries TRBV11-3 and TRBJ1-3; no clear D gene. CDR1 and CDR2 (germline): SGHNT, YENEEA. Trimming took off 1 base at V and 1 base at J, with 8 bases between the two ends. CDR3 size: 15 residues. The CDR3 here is CASSLGRTSGNTIYF. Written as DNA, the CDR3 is TGTGCCAGCAGCTTAGGAAGGACTTCTGGAAACACCATATATTTT.

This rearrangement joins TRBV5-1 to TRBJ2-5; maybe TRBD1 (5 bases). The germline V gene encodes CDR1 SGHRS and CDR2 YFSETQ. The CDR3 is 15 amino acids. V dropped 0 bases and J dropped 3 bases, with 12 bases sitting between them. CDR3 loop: CASSLVGRAEETQYF. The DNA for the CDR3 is TGCGCCAGCAGCTTGGTAGGCAGGGCTGAAGAGACCCAGTACTTC.

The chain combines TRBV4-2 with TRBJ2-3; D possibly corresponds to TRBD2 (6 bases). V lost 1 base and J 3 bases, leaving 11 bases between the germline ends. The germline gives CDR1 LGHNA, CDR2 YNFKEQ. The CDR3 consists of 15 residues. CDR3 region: CASSQVSGRTDTQYF. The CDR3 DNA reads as TGTGCCAGCAGCCAAGTTTCAGGGAGGACAGATACGCAGTATTTT.

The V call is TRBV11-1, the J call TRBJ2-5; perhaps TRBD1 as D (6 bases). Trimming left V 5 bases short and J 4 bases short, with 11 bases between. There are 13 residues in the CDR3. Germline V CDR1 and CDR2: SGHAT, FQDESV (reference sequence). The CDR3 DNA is TGTGCCAGCAGCGTCAACAGGGCAGAGACCCAGTACTTC. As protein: CASSVNRAETQYF.

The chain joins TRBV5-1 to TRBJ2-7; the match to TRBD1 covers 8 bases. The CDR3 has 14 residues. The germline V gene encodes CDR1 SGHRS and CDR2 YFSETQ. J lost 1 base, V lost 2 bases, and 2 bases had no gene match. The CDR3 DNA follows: TGCGCCAGCAGCTTCGGGACAGGATCCTACGAGCAGTACTTC. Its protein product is CASSFGTGSYEQYF. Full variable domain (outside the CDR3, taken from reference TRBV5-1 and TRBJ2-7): KAGVTQTPRYLIKTRGQQVTLSCSPISGHRSVSWYQQTPGQGLQFLFEYFSETQRNKGNFPGRFSGRQFSNSRSEMNVSTLELGDSALYLCASSFGTGSYEQYFGPGTRLTVT.

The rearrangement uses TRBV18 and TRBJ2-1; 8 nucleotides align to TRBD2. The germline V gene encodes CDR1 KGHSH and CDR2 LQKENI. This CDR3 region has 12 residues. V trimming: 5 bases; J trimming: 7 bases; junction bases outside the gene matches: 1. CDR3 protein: CASSSGSNEQFF. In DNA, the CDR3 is TGTGCCAGCTCAAGCGGGAGTAATGAGCAGTTCTTC.

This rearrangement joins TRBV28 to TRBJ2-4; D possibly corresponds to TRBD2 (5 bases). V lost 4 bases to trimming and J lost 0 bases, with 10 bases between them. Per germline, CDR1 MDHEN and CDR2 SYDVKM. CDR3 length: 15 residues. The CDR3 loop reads CASSSGGLAKNIQYF. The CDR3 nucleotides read TGTGCCAGCAGTTCCGGAGGACTAGCCAAAAACATTCAGTACTTC.

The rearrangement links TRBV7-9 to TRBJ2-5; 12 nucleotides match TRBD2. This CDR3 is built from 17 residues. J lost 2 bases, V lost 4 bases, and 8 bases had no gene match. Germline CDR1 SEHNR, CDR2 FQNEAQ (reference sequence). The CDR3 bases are TGTGCCAGCAGCTCCCCGACTAGCGGGGGTTTTCAAGAGACCCAGTACTTC. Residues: CASSSPTSGGFQETQYF.

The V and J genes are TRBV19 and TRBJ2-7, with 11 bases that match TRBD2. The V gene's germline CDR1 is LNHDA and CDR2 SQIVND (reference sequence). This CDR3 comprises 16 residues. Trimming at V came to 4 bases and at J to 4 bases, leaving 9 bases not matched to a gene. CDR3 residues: CASSRFLAGGLYEQYF. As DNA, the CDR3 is TGTGCCAGTAGTAGGTTCCTAGCGGGAGGATTATACGAGCAGTACTTC.

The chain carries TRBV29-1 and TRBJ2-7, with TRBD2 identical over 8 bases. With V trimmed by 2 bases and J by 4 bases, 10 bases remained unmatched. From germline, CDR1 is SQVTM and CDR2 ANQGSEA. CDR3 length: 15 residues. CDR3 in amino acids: CSVELRGGRPYEQYF. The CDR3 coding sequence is TGCAGCGTTGAACTTCGGGGGGGCAGGCCGTACGAGCAGTACTTC.

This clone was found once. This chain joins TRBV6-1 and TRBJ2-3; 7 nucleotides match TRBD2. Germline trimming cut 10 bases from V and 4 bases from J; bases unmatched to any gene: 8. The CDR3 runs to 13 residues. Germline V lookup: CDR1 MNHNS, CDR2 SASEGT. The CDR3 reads CANWGGFPDTQYF. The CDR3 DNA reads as TGTGCCAACTGGGGGGGATTTCCAGATACGCAGTATTTT.

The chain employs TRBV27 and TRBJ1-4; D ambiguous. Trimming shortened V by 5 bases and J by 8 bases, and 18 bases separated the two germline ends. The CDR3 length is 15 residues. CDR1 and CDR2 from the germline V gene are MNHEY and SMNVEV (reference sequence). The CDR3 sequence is CASSPHMEGEEKLFF. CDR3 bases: TGTGCCAGCAGTCCCCATATGGAGGGTGAAGAAAAACTGTTTTTT. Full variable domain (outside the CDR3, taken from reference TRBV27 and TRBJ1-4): EAQVTQNPRYLITVTGKKLTVTCSQNMNHEYMSWYRQDPGLGLRQIYYSMNVEVTDKGDVPEGYKVSRKEKRNFPLILESPSPNQTSLYFCASSPHMEGEEKLFFGSGTQLSVL.

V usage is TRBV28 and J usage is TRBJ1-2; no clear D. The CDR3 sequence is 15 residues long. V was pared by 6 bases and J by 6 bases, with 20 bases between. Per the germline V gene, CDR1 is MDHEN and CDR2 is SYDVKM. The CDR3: CASSTPGGGRDGYTF. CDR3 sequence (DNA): TGTGCCAGCAGCACCCCCGGAGGAGGGAGGGATGGCTACACCTTC.

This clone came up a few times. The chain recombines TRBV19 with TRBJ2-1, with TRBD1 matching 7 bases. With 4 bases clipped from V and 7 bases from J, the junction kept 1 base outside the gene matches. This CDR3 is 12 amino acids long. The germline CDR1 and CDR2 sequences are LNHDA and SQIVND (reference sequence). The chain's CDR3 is CASSRQGNEQFF. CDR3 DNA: TGTGCCAGTAGTAGACAGGGAAATGAGCAGTTCTTC.

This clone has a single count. In DNA form, the CDR3 reads TGTGCCAGCAGCTACGGGACTAGCGGGAAAAATGAGCAGTTCTTC. Residues: CASSYGTSGKNEQFF. V is TRBV7-2 and J is TRBJ2-1; the match to TRBD2 covers 13 bases. Germline-derived CDR1 and CDR2 are SGHTA and FQGNSA. V shed 4 bases and J 7 bases; nucleotides not matched to a gene: 4. The length of the CDR3 is 15 residues.

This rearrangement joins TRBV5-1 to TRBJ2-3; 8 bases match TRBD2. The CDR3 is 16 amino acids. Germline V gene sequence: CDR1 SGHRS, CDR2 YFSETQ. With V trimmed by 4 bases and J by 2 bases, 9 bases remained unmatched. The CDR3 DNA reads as TGCGCCAGCAGCGAAGGACTAGCCCGATACACAGATACGCAGTATTTT. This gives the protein CASSEGLARYTDTQYF.